The rows below give T cell receptor beta chains drawn from one sample of a study of cytomegalovirus exposure and HLA in healthy donors. Repertoires were generated with immunoSEQ multiplex PCR, while TCRdb's copy carries only in-frame clones and drops some. This table has over 120,000 clones, 94% appearing once. Sequenced material: PBMCs. These receptors all stem from a man younger than 30 in good health and CMV-seropositive. The CDR3 runs from the conserved cysteine through the conserved F or W. The D gene is left open where the match is weak. Rows may omit the clone size; those that give it use once, few, many or a size class.

>.|TRBJ2-7|TRBV27|14|.
TGTGCCAGCAGTACCCCTAGCGAGGGGAACGAGCAGTACTTC
CASSTPSEGNEQYF
>.|TRBJ2-2|TRBV5-1|16|.
TGCGCCAGCAGCTTGGTCGGGGACTGGACTACCGGGGAGCTGTTTTTT
CASSLVGDWTTGELFF
>.|TRBJ2-7|TRBV9|13|TRBD1
TGTGCCAGCGGGACAGGGGGCTCCTACGAGCAGTACTTC
CASGTGGSYEQYF
>.|TRBJ1-1|TRBV6-5|15|TRBD1
TGTGCCAGCAGCCTCGCACAGGGGTTTGGCTCTGAAGCTTTCTTT
CASSLAQGFGSEAFF
>.|TRBJ2-4|TRBV9|13|.
TGTGCCAGCAGCGTCGCAGAGGCCAGCATTCAGTACTTC
CASSVAEASIQYF
>.|TRBJ1-1|TRBV10-3|13|.
TGTGCCATCAGACCGGACAGCTCCACTGAAGCTTTCTTT
CAIRPDSSTEAFF
>.|TRBJ2-7|TRBV2|13|.
TGTGCCACCGCGGGGCAGGGCCCCGTTCTTCGGAACTTC
CATAGQGPVLRNF
>.|TRBJ2-3|TRBV2|12|.
TGTGCCAGCAGTGGGGGCCTAGATACGCAGTATTTT
CASSGGLDTQYF
>.|TRBJ1-5|TRBV2|14|.
TGTGCCAGCAGTGGGAGCAGGCGGGATCAGCCCCAGCATTTT
CASSGSRRDQPQHF
>.|TRBJ2-7|TRBV19|16|TRBD2
TGTGCCAGTAGTTCTCTCCGGGGGGGTAGTCCCTACGAGCAGTACTTC
CASSSLRGGSPYEQYF
>.|TRBJ1-1|TRBV5-1|14|.
TGCGCCAGCAGCTTGGCCTCAGGGAGGACTGAAGCTTTCTTT
CASSLASGRTEAFF
>.|TRBJ2-1|TRBV9|15|TRBD2
TGTGCCAGCAGCGTAGGGCTAGCGGGAGGCAATGAGCAGTTCTTC
CASSVGLAGGNEQFF
>.|TRBJ2-5|TRBV10-3|14|.
TGTGCCATCAGTGGGGCAGGGAATGGAGAGACCCAGTACTTC
CAISGAGNGETQYF
>.|TRBJ2-7|TRBV4-1|17|TRBD2
TGCGCCAGCAGCCAAGACCCGCTAGCGGGGGGCTCCTACGAGCAGTACTTC
CASSQDPLAGGSYEQYF
>.|TRBJ2-1|TRBV4-2|18|TRBD2
TGTGCCAGCAGCCAAGAACGGGGACTAGCGGGCGACTACAATGAGCAGTTCTTC
CASSQERGLAGDYNEQFF
>.|TRBJ2-7|TRBV11-2|14|TRBD1
TGTGCCAGCAGCCACGGGACAGGGAGGTACGAGCAGTACTTC
CASSHGTGRYEQYF
>.|TRBJ1-4|TRBV2|15|.
TGTGCCAGCAGTGTCGATGTCAGTGATAATGAAAAACTGTTTTTT
CASSVDVSDNEKLFF
>.|TRBJ1-3|TRBV6-1|16|.
TGTGCCAGCAGTGGCCCCCACAGGGACTCTGGAAACACCATATATTTT
CASSGPHRDSGNTIYF
>once|TRBJ2-3|TRBV6-5|15|TRBD1
TGTGCCAGCAGTCGAGGGGGCCCTGGCACAGATACGCAGTATTTT
CASSRGGPGTDTQYF
>.|TRBJ2-7|TRBV5-1|14|.
TGCGCCAGCAGCTTGCTAGGGGAGGCCTACGAGCAGTACTTC
CASSLLGEAYEQYF
>.|TRBJ2-6|TRBV4-2|15|.
TGTGCCAGCAGCCAAGTTTTAGCTGGGGCCAACGTCCTGACTTTC
CASSQVLAGANVLTF
>once|TRBJ2-5|TRBV9|18|TRBD2
TGTGCCAGCAGTCACTCCCTCGTTAGCGGGCATTACCAAGAGACCCAGTACTTC
CASSHSLVSGHYQETQYF
>.|TRBJ2-5|TRBV7-9|13|.
TGTGCCAGTGGAGGAGGGGGCAGACAGACCCAGTACTTC
CASGGGGRQTQYF
>.|TRBJ2-7|TRBV7-9|14|TRBD2
TGTGCCAGCAGTGCCGGGACTAGCGGCTACGAGCAGTACTTC
CASSAGTSGYEQYF
>.|TRBJ2-3|TRBV5-1|15|TRBD1
TGCGCCAGCAGCTCACCCGACAGGGGCACAGATACGCAGTATTTT
CASSSPDRGTDTQYF
>.|TRBJ2-3|TRBV19|15|.
TGTGCCAGTAGTATTCGTCAGGGTGAAACAGATACGCAGTATTTT
CASSIRQGETDTQYF
>once|TRBJ2-7|TRBV9|16|TRBD1
TGTGCCAGCAGCGTAATAGGGACAGGGTTCTCCTACGAGCAGTACTTC
CASSVIGTGFSYEQYF
>.|TRBJ1-2|TRBV28|13|TRBD1
TGTGCCAGCAGTGTGGGACAGGGCTATGGCTACACCTTC
CASSVGQGYGYTF
>.|TRBJ2-1|TRBV2|13|.
TGTGCCAGCGGAAAGGACAGATACAATGAGCAGTTCTTC
CASGKDRYNEQFF
>.|TRBJ1-1|TRBV5-4|12|.
TGTGCCAGCAGCGTGAACAGAGCAGAAGCTTTCTTT
CASSVNRAEAFF
>.|TRBJ1-1|TRBV5-1|15|.
TGCGCCAGCAGCTTGGTACAGTTAGGGAACACTGAAGCTTTCTTT
CASSLVQLGNTEAFF
>.|TRBJ2-7|TRBV11-3|15|.
TGTGCCAGCAGCACCCGGACAGCCAGCTCCTACGAGCAGTACTTC
CASSTRTASSYEQYF
>once|TRBJ2-2|TRBV5-1|13|.
TGCGCCAGCAGCCCCGGACAGAACGGGGAGCTGTTTTTT
CASSPGQNGELFF
>.|TRBJ2-7|TRBV19|11|.
TGTGCCAGTAGTAGCGGTTACGAGCAGTACTTC
CASSSGYEQYF
>.|TRBJ1-5|TRBV10-3|17|TRBD1
TGTGCCATCAGTGAGTATTCCCCGTTACAGGGGATTCAGCCCCAGCATTTT
CAISEYSPLQGIQPQHF
>.|TRBJ2-7|TRBV5-1|14|TRBD1
TGCGCCAGCAGCTGGGGACAGGGGGCCTACGAGCAGTACTTC
CASSWGQGAYEQYF
>.|TRBJ2-2|TRBV7-6|13|.
TGTGCCAGCAGCACCAGGGGTACCGGGGAGCTGTTTTTT
CASSTRGTGELFF
>.|TRBJ2-1|TRBV30|15|.
TGTGCCTGGAGTGTAGGGGATCTGGCCTACAATGAGCAGTTCTTC
CAWSVGDLAYNEQFF
>.|TRBJ1-2|TRBV29-1|13|TRBD1
TGCAGCGTTGCGTACCGGGACAGCAATGGCTACACCTTC
CSVAYRDSNGYTF
>.|TRBJ2-7|TRBV28|12|.
TGTGCCAGCATGGGCCTAGGAGGAGAGCAGTACTTC
CASMGLGGEQYF
>.|TRBJ2-3|TRBV19|12|.
TGTGCCAGTAGTATCCCGGGGAATACGCAGTATTTT
CASSIPGNTQYF
>.|TRBJ1-4|TRBV5-6|15|.
TGTGCCAGCAGCCTGGCAACAGCCGGAGGTGAAAAACTGTTTTTT
CASSLATAGGEKLFF
>.|TRBJ2-5|TRBV11-2|13|.
TGTGCCAGCAGCCCCGGACAGCAAGAGACCCAGTACTTC
CASSPGQQETQYF
>.|TRBJ2-7|TRBV5-6|15|TRBD2
TGTGCCAGCAGCTTGGGGGCTAGCGGGAACTACGAGCAGTACTTC
CASSLGASGNYEQYF
>.|TRBJ1-5|TRBV18|13|.
TGTGCCAGCTCACCAGGGGCGAATCAGCCCCAGCATTTT
CASSPGANQPQHF